The next 15 T cell receptor beta chains were all read from a single sample in a study of blood T cell repertoires in COVID-19 (dated by TCRdb to 2020 to 2021). Library preparation employed the immunoSEQ multiplex PCR assay. TCRdb obtained this table from immuneACCESS and retained in-frame rearrangements with V and J assigned. These tables miss some clones; where compared with another copy, unresolved V genes account for less than half of the shortfall, and the remainder is unexplained. The sample profile shows roughly 42,000 clones; approximately 90% of them were found once. Together, the top ten hold more than 7.5% of the sample. The sequencing sample was made of peripheral blood. These receptors were obtained from a man aged 25-45 years with active or convalescent COVID-19.

The CDR3 region has the DNA TGTGCCAGCAGCCGGGGGGACTATGGCTACACCTTC. Protein sequence: CASSRGDYGYTF. The chain employs TRBV7-9 and TRBJ1-2; D is possibly TRBD1 (5 bases). CDR3 length: 12 residues. Between the trimmed V and J ends, which lost 5 bases and 3 bases, there was a span of 7 bases. Germline CDR1 is SEHNR and CDR2 is FQNEAQ (reference sequence).

The sample holds one count of this clone. The chain links TRBV9 to TRBJ2-2; 13 nucleotides line up with TRBD2. Losses at the gene ends were 0 bases for V and 3 bases for J; bases not matched to a gene: 20. Germline V gene sequence: CDR1 SGDLS, CDR2 YYNGEE. The CDR3 is 23 amino acids. CDR3 bases: TGTGCCAGCAGCGTAGGTAGGACTAGCGGGAGCAAGAAGGCGGCGATTGACACCGGGGAGCTGTTTTTT. Its translation is CASSVGRTSGSKKAAIDTGELFF.

To note about this clone: Within the sample, other DNA sequences also encode this same CDR3. The CDR3 loop reads CASSPGTSGSTDTQYF. In nucleotides, the CDR3 is TGTGCCAGCTCGCCCGGGACTAGCGGAAGCACAGATACGCAGTATTTT. The chain recombines TRBV18 with TRBJ2-3, with TRBD2 matching over 11 bases. CDR3 length: 16 amino acids. Germline lookup yields CDR1 KGHSH and CDR2 LQKENI. V trimming: 6 bases; J trimming: 0 bases; junction bases outside the gene matches: 5.

The V call is TRBV10-3, the J call TRBJ2-3; possibly TRBD2 for D (5 bases). Trimming cost V 3 bases and J 1 base, with 14 bases left between them. CDR1 and CDR2 from the germline V gene are ENHRY and SYGVKD. The CDR3 is made up of 16 amino acids. CDR3 residues: CAISESRGPGTDTQYF. The DNA for the CDR3 is TGTGCCATCAGTGAAAGCCGAGGGCCCGGCACAGATACGCAGTATTTT.

This clone came up once. The CDR3: CASSQGLAETQYF. CDR3 bases: TGTGCCAGCAGCCAGGGACTAGCCGAGACCCAGTACTTC. This chain links TRBV4-2 with TRBJ2-5, with TRBD2 matching 9 bases. The ends lost 3 bases at V and 5 bases at J; junction bases unmatched: 1. In germline, CDR1 is LGHNA, CDR2 YNFKEQ. The CDR3 is 13 amino acids.

This clone was counted a single time. The chain is built from TRBV7-8 and TRBJ2-1; the match to TRBD2 covers 7 bases. The CDR3 is made up of 12 amino acids. CDR1 and CDR2 (germline): SGHVS, FQNEAQ. Trimming cost V 5 bases and J 10 bases; bases outside gene matches: 5. The chain's CDR3 is CASSRTRGEQFF. DNA for the CDR3: TGTGCCAGCAGCCGGACTAGAGGCGAGCAGTTCTTC.

The chain uses TRBV7-8 and TRBJ2-7; TRBD2 might be the D (6 bases). The CDR3 contains 13 residues. V lost 3 bases, J lost 3 bases, and 9 bases lay in between. Germline assignment: CDR1 SGHVS and CDR2 FQNEAQ. The CDR3 region has the DNA TGTGCCAGCAGCTTCCGGGGGATCTACGAGCAGTACGTC. Translating it yields CASSFRGIYEQYV.

The CDR3 region has the DNA TGTGCCAGCAGGCCGGGATCAGGGGGTAGCAATCAGCCCCAGCATTTT. Translating gives CASRPGSGGSNQPQHF. The rearrangement links TRBV27 to TRBJ1-5; TRBD1 agrees at 7 bases. This CDR3 has 16 amino acids. The germline gives CDR1 MNHEY, CDR2 SMNVEV (reference sequence). J gave up 0 bases and V 6 bases, and 8 bases lay outside the gene matches.

The rearrangement links TRBV18 to TRBJ1-3; the match to TRBD1 covers 9 bases. The CDR3 loop spans 17 amino acids. Germline trimming cut 2 bases from V and 4 bases from J; bases unmatched to any gene: 9. The V gene's germline CDR1 is KGHSH and CDR2 LQKENI. CDR3 sequence reads: CASSPRGTGSEGNTIYF. The CDR3 region has the DNA TGTGCCAGCTCACCAAGGGGGACAGGGTCGGAAGGAAACACCATATATTTT.

This clone showed up just once. The rearrangement joins TRBV15 to TRBJ2-4; 8 nucleotides agree with TRBD1. Trimming took 8 bases from V and 9 from J; bases not matched to a gene: 12. Germline V CDR1 and CDR2: LNHNV, YYDKDF (reference sequence). The CDR3 is made up of 14 amino acids. CDR3 bases: TGTGCCACCTCAGTTATGACAGGGGATGCCATTCAGTACTTC. Encoded protein: CATSVMTGDAIQYF.

The rearrangement uses TRBV6-1 and TRBJ1-1, with D unclear. Trimming shortened V by 2 bases and J by 1 base, and 14 bases separated the two germline ends. The CDR3 is made up of 16 amino acids. CDR1 and CDR2 (germline): MNHNS, SASEGT. CDR3 sequence (DNA): TGTGCCAGCAGTGAACTGAGGGCTACTACGAACACTGAAGCTTTCTTT. Its protein product is CASSELRATTNTEAFF.

The CDR3 DNA reads as TGTGCCAGCTCACAGACCGGGGACAGCTCCTACGAGCAGTACTTC. Translation gives CASSQTGDSSYEQYF. The V gene is TRBV18, the J gene TRBJ2-7; 7 bases match TRBD1. Germline assignment: CDR1 KGHSH and CDR2 LQKENI. V trimming: 4 bases; J trimming: 0 bases; junction bases outside the gene matches: 6. CDR3 length: 15 amino acids.

J is TRBJ2-1 and V is TRBV12-3 or TRBV12-4; TRBD1 is a possible D gene (5 bases). Trimming left V 5 bases short and J 7 bases short, with 12 bases between. This CDR3 region has 13 residues. This CDR3 is CASSQNRWNEQFF. The CDR3 DNA reads as TGTGCCAGCAGTCAAAACAGGTGGAATGAGCAGTTCTTC.

The J gene is TRBJ1-2, the V gene TRBV14; perhaps TRBD1 as D (5 bases). Trimming stripped 4 bases from V and 2 bases from J, with 11 bases between. The germline V gene has CDR1 SGHDN and CDR2 FVKESK. The CDR3 sequence is 14 residues long. The CDR3 here is CASSLRGSNYGYTF. As DNA, the CDR3 is TGTGCCAGCAGCCTACGGGGGTCGAACTATGGCTACACCTTC.

The chain couples TRBV4-2 to TRBJ1-5; TRBD1 is a possible D gene (5 bases). CDR1 is LGHNA, CDR2 YNFKEQ, per germline. This CDR3 is 16 amino acids long. The V gene lost 0 bases and the J gene lost 2 bases, with 11 bases spanning the gap. CDR3 in amino acids: CASSQEKGRGNQPQHF. CDR3 bases: TGTGCCAGCAGCCAAGAGAAGGGGCGCGGCAATCAGCCCCAGCATTTT.